The rows below give T cell receptor beta chains drawn from one sample of a study of T cell clusters in autoimmune cytopenias. TCRdb reanalyzed the multiplex PCR reads and collapses them to one entry per CDR3 protein, without DNA. The sample table sets out about 2,700 distinct CDR3 sequences. Specimen: peripheral blood. Receptors originate from a human donor with an autoimmune cytopenia, with autoimmune hepatitis or in good health (not recorded which). Both conserved end residues are part of each CDR3. Each record gives: V gene, clone size, J gene, CDR3 protein. Only some rows state a clone size, as once, few, many or a class for expanded clones.

TRBV6-1	.	TRBJ2-3	CASRKTGGVTDTQYF
TRBV7-9	medium-sized	TRBJ2-1	CASSLGGGAGEQFF
TRBV28	.	TRBJ1-2	CASSFRTGDPWALGGYTF
TRBV25-1	.	TRBJ2-7	CASSEDRTGSYEQYF
TRBV6-5	.	TRBJ1-5	CASSYSGGRSQHF
TRBV7-9	.	TRBJ1-2	CASSPHTGTGGAYYGYTF
TRBV10-3	.	TRBJ2-7	CAISDKNHYEQYF
TRBV4-1	.	TRBJ2-3	CASSRQGQLETDTQYF
TRBV5-4	medium-sized	TRBJ2-7	CASSRGLAGAKGYEQYF
TRBV10-3	.	TRBJ1-2	CAIERADRGLTNYGYTF
TRBV6-1	medium-sized	TRBJ1-1	CASSESPLRTEAFF
TRBV18	.	TRBJ1-1	CASSPSAYRGSNTEAFF
TRBV29-1	.	TRBJ2-3	CSACLGDRGFWDTQYF
TRBV10-1	medium-sized	TRBJ1-6	CADVPLDSRPLHF
TRBV7-2	medium-sized	TRBJ1-2	CASTLQGGFPGYTF
TRBV12-3/TRBV12-4	.	TRBJ1-5	CASSPGGAQPQHF
TRBV9	.	TRBJ2-3	CASSERGLGTDTQYF
TRBV7-9	medium-sized	TRBJ2-7	CASSPRDRGIHEQYF
TRBV12-3/TRBV12-4	medium-sized	TRBJ2-2	CASSLAARNTGELFF
TRBV19	medium-sized	TRBJ2-2	CASSIGQGEGNAGELFF
TRBV7-2	medium-sized	TRBJ2-1	CASSLEVAYNEQFF
TRBV6-1	medium-sized	TRBJ2-7	CASSLQAGEQYF
TRBV19	medium-sized	TRBJ2-1	CASSIGLLAGDEQFF
TRBV12-5	medium-sized	TRBJ2-7	CASGFGQGYEQYF
TRBV19	medium-sized	TRBJ2-1	CASSIGQGGEQFF
TRBV7-6	medium-sized	TRBJ1-5	CASSLNLGIRQPQHF
TRBV20-1	medium-sized	TRBJ2-7	CSASSGGPSYEQYF
TRBV20-1	medium-sized	TRBJ1-3	CSASWGGPRNTIYF
TRBV10-2	.	TRBJ1-5	CASSEFVQGNQPQHF
TRBV5-1	.	TRBJ2-1	CASSWEGLAGAEQFF
TRBV15	medium-sized	TRBJ1-3	CATSSLQGNTIYF
TRBV7-9	medium-sized	TRBJ2-7	CASSLTSTYEQYF
TRBV28	medium-sized	TRBJ1-5	CASSWQGMNQPQHF
TRBV4-1	.	TRBJ2-3	CASSSRDSFGTDTQYF
TRBV19	medium-sized	TRBJ1-1	CASSIVEGPEAFF
TRBV12-3/TRBV12-4	.	TRBJ2-5	CASSLLQGAWETQYF
TRBV7-9	medium-sized	TRBJ2-1	CASSLELEDEQFF
TRBV19	medium-sized	TRBJ1-5	CASSPMATPDQPQHF
TRBV6-5	medium-sized	TRBJ2-7	CASSDRGPYEQYF
TRBV10-3	.	TRBJ2-1	CAISELAGGQYNEQFF
TRBV12-3/TRBV12-4	.	TRBJ1-1	CASRAEGLNTEAFF
TRBV10-3	medium-sized	TRBJ1-5	CAIRHDRGTQPQHF
TRBV11-1	medium-sized	TRBJ2-3	CASSLNQRGAGTDTQYF
TRBV20-1	medium-sized	TRBJ1-4	CSASALGEKLFF
TRBV7-6	medium-sized	TRBJ1-2	CASSPTGLDGYTF
TRBV20-1	.	TRBJ1-5	CSARDSTQETAQHF
TRBV11-2	large	TRBJ2-7	CASSLVLGGTYEQYF
TRBV30	medium-sized	TRBJ2-2	CAWSVRGRSTGELFF
TRBV29-1	medium-sized	TRBJ2-1	CSLNRASSYNEQFF
TRBV9	medium-sized	TRBJ2-2	CASSVVTAGELFF
TRBV6-1	medium-sized	TRBJ1-1	CASRGSGMTEAFF
TRBV11-2	medium-sized	TRBJ2-3	CASSFRTGGFTDTQYF
TRBV5-8	.	TRBJ1-5	CASSRGLQGGQPQHF
TRBV6-1	medium-sized	TRBJ1-5	CASSDNHSNQPQHF